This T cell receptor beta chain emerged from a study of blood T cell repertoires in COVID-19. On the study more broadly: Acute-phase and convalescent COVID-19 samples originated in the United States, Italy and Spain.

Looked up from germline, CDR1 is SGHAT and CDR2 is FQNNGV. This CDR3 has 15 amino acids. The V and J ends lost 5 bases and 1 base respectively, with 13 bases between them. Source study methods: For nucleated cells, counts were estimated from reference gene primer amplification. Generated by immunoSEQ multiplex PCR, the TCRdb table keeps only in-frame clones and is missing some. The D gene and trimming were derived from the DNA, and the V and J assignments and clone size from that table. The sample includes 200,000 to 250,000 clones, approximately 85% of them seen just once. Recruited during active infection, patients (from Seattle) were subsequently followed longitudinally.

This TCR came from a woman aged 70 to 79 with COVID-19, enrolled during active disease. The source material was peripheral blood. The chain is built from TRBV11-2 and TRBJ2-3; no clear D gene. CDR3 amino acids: CASSLRLSRTDTQYF. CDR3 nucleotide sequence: TGTGCCAGCAGCCTCAGACTCTCCCGCACAGATACGCAGTATTTT.